The next 22 T cell receptor beta chains were all read from a single sample in a study of blood T cell repertoires in COVID-19. Here immunoSEQ multiplex PCR was the method, and the copy in TCRdb shows in-frame clones only, minus some. The sample holds about 160,000 clones, 80% to 90% seen once. The material sequenced was peripheral blood. The receptors derive from a human donor in a cohort sampled during active COVID-19.

V usage is TRBV7-9 and J usage is TRBJ2-3; D may be TRBD2 (5 bases). Germline V gene data show CDR1 as SEHNR and CDR2 as FQNEAQ (reference sequence). V was cut by 8 bases and J by 5 bases, with 29 bases left in between. CDR3 length equals 18 residues. CDR3 residues: CASPFPPSTSAIGDTQYF. CDR3 DNA: TGTGCCAGCCCTTTTCCTCCTTCAACTAGTGCTATCGGAGATACGCAGTATTTT.

The chain has TRBV6-2 or TRBV6-3 and TRBJ2-5; no reliable D call. This CDR3 comprises 12 residues. Between the trimmed V and J ends, which lost 2 bases and 5 bases, there was a span of 6 bases. Germline loops: CDR1 MNHEY, CDR2 SVGEGT. The CDR3: CASSYARETQYF. DNA for the CDR3: TGTGCCAGCAGTTACGCCAGGGAGACCCAGTACTTC.

V and J are TRBV6-5 and TRBJ1-1; 7 positions match TRBD1. Germline values: CDR1 MNHEY, CDR2 SVGAGI. This CDR3 contains 15 residues. J was trimmed by 7 bases and V by 4 bases; bases with no gene match: 12. CDR3 loop: CASSSALRQGDEAFF. For the CDR3, the DNA is TGTGCCAGCAGTTCCGCACTTAGACAGGGAGATGAAGCTTTCTTT.

The rearrangement uses TRBV6-6 and TRBJ1-4, with D unclear. Looked up from germline, CDR1 is MNHNY and CDR2 is SVGAGI (reference sequence). Trimming pared 5 bases from V and 5 bases from J, leaving 12 bases between. The CDR3 contains 14 residues. This CDR3 is CASSPSSANEKLFF. CDR3 nucleotide sequence: TGTGCCAGCAGTCCGAGTAGCGCAAATGAAAAACTGTTTTTT.

The rearrangement links TRBV29-1 to TRBJ2-7, with D possibly TRBD2 on 5 matching bases. Germline-derived CDR1 and CDR2 are SQVTM and ANQGSEA. V lost 6 bases and J lost 4, with 13 bases in between. The CDR3 extends over 12 amino acids. The CDR3 DNA reads TGCAGCGTCCTGCTGGGAGTGTACGAGCAGTACTTC. Its protein product is CSVLLGVYEQYF.

The chain employs TRBV11-2 and TRBJ2-1, with TRBD1 as a possible D gene (6 bases). Looked up from germline, CDR1 is SGHAT and CDR2 is FQNNGV. Trimming removed 5 bases at V and 9 bases at J, with 14 bases between. The CDR3 has 13 residues. The CDR3 protein is CASSTRQGIEQFF. The CDR3 nucleotides are TGTGCCAGCAGCACCAGGCAGGGGATTGAGCAGTTCTTC. Using reference TRBV11-2 and TRBJ2-1 for the parts outside the CDR3, the full variable domain is EAGVAQSPRYKIIEKRQSVAFWCNPISGHATLYWYQQILGQGPKLLIQFQNNGVVDDSQLPKDRFSAERLKGVDSTLKIQPAKLEDSAVYLCASSTRQGIEQFFGPGTRLTVL.

The chain joins TRBV9 to TRBJ1-2; 8 bases align to TRBD1. J gave up 5 bases and V 3 bases, and 12 bases lay outside the gene matches. The length of the CDR3 is 16 residues. The germline V gene has CDR1 SGDLS and CDR2 YYNGEE. The DNA of the CDR3 is TGTGCCAGCAGCGGCGGAGAGACGACAGGGGCGTATGGCTACACCTTC. Residues: CASSGGETTGAYGYTF.

The chain combines TRBV3-1 (or the pseudogene TRBV3-2) with TRBJ1-1, with D perhaps TRBD1 (5 bases). The V and J ends lost 4 bases and 5 bases respectively, with 11 bases between them. Germline lookup yields CDR1 LGHDT and CDR2 YNNKEL (reference sequence). CDR3 length: 13 residues. As DNA, the CDR3 is TGTGCCAGCAGCCGAGGACAAAGGACTGAAGCTTTCTTT. It translates to CASSRGQRTEAFF.

This clone was seen more than once but under ten times. This sequence joins TRBV15 and TRBJ1-4; 9 bases fit TRBD1. V was clipped by 3 bases and J by 5 bases; unmatched bases: 7. Germline-derived CDR1 and CDR2 are LNHNV and YYDKDF (reference sequence). The CDR3 length is 16 residues. The CDR3 protein is CATSRTGTGKNEKLFF. As DNA, the CDR3 is TGTGCCACCAGCAGGACAGGGACAGGGAAGAATGAAAAACTGTTTTTT.

The chain combines TRBV6-2 or TRBV6-3 with TRBJ2-7; D gene ambiguous. The CDR3 is made up of 14 amino acids. CDR1 is MNHEY and CDR2 is SVGEGT in the germline V gene. V lost 6 bases, J lost 2 bases, and 14 bases lay in between. CDR3 sequence reads: CASRPSTVTYEQYF. The CDR3 DNA is TGTGCCAGCAGACCTAGTACAGTAACCTACGAGCAGTACTTC.

V usage is TRBV13 and J usage is TRBJ2-7; D might be TRBD2 (6 bases). The V end lost 2 bases, the J end lost 1 base, and 12 bases lay between the germline ends. The germline V gene has CDR1 PRHDT and CDR2 FYEKMQ (reference sequence). The CDR3 has 15 residues. The CDR3 protein is CASSLPGLPSYEQYF. DNA of the CDR3: TGTGCCAGCAGCTTACCGGGACTCCCTTCCTACGAGCAGTACTTC.

This clone is a singleton in its sample. The V and J genes are TRBV4-3 and TRBJ1-2; 8 nucleotides match TRBD1. Trimming at V came to 0 bases and at J to 5 bases, leaving 17 bases not matched to a gene. Germline V gene sequence: CDR1 LGHNA, CDR2 YSLEER. There are 19 residues in the CDR3. The CDR3 region is CASSQDLLPGGAEYYGYTF. CDR3 coding DNA: TGCGCCAGCAGCCAAGATTTGCTGCCAGGGGGCGCAGAGTATTATGGCTACACCTTC.

V gene TRBV5-6 combines with J gene TRBJ2-7, with a possible D match to TRBD1 (6 bases). V lost 4 bases, J lost 3 bases, and 14 bases lay in between. The CDR3 contains 14 residues. From germline, CDR1 is SGHDT and CDR2 YYEEEE. The CDR3 DNA is TGTGCCAGCAGCCCAGGGACATTTGACTACGAGCAGTACTTC. This encodes CASSPGTFDYEQYF.

This clone was counted at least ten times. The rearrangement uses TRBV7-8 and TRBJ2-7; a possible D gene is TRBD1 (5 bases). Trimming removed 3 bases from V and 9 bases from J, with 18 bases in between. Germline CDR1 SGHVS, CDR2 FQNEAQ. This CDR3 is 14 amino acids long. The CDR3 DNA is TGTGCCAGCAGCTTTGGAGACAGCCCCTTGGGGCAGTACTTC. Its protein is CASSFGDSPLGQYF. The full variable domain, with the rest looked up from reference TRBV7-8 and TRBJ2-7, is GAGVSQSPRYKVAKRGQDVALRCDPISGHVSLFWYQQALGQGPEFLTYFQNEAQLDKSGLPSDRFFAERPEGSVSTLKIQRTQQEDSAVYLCASSFGDSPLGQYFGPGTRLTVT.

This clone was seen only a few times. The chain recombines TRBV2 with TRBJ2-2; 10 nucleotides align to TRBD2. The J segment lost 7 bases and the V segment lost 3 bases, leaving 8 bases of the junction unmatched. CDR3 length equals 16 residues. Per germline, CDR1 SNHLY and CDR2 FYNNEI. The CDR3 reads CASSESGRARGGELFF. As DNA, the CDR3 is TGTGCCAGCAGTGAGAGCGGGAGGGCCCGGGGCGGGGAGCTGTTTTTT.

The chain is built from TRBV12-3 or TRBV12-4 and TRBJ2-5, with D perhaps matching TRBD1 (6 bases). The CDR3 totals 13 residues. V was pared by 2 bases and J by 9 bases, with 13 bases between. CDR3 sequence (DNA): TGTGCCAGCAGTTTACGACAGGACGGGGCCCAGTACTTC. Translation gives CASSLRQDGAQYF.

This clone occurred once. V gene TRBV11-2 combines with J gene TRBJ2-1, with 13 bases matching TRBD2. There are 16 residues in the CDR3. Looked up from germline, CDR1 is SGHAT and CDR2 is FQNNGV. Unmatched junction bases numbered 15, after V lost 7 bases and J lost 12 bases. Here the CDR3 DNA reads TGTGCCAGCAACCCCTCCTGGACTAGCGGGGGTTTGGTGCAGTTCTTC. Translating it yields CASNPSWTSGGLVQFF.

Relative to its sample, this clone is medium-sized. CDR3 DNA: TGTGCCAGCAGCTTAACCTCGGGACTAGCGGGAAGGGATGAGCAGTTCTTC. It specifies CASSLTSGLAGRDEQFF. The gene calls are TRBV7-8 and TRBJ2-1, with 13 bases identical to TRBD2. The J segment lost 8 bases and the V segment lost 2 bases, leaving 9 bases of the junction unmatched. The CDR3 runs 17 residues. The germline V gene encodes CDR1 SGHVS and CDR2 FQNEAQ.

V usage is TRBV9 and J usage is TRBJ2-2; possibly TRBD1 for D (6 bases). CDR3 size: 14 residues. The V end lost 2 bases, the J end lost 1 base, and 6 bases lay between the germline ends. Germline-derived CDR1 and CDR2 are SGDLS and YYNGEE. The CDR3 sequence is CASSVRGNTGELFF. CDR3 in DNA: TGTGCCAGCAGCGTCAGGGGGAACACCGGGGAGCTGTTTTTT. Based on the CDR3 plus reference TRBV9 and TRBJ2-2, the full variable domain is DSGVTQTPKHLITATGQRVTLRCSPRSGDLSVYWYQQSLDQGLQFLIQYYNGEERAKGNILERFSAQQFPDLHSELNLSSLELGDSALYFCASSVRGNTGELFFGEGSRLTVL.

The rearrangement links TRBV19 to TRBJ2-3; a weak D match, TRBD2 (6 bases). This CDR3 comprises 14 residues. The germline CDR1 and CDR2 sequences are LNHDA and SQIVND (reference sequence). Trimming removed 3 bases at V and 0 bases at J, with 7 bases between. The CDR3 here is CASSMSGSTDTQYF. DNA for the CDR3: TGTGCCAGTAGTATGAGCGGGAGCACAGATACGCAGTATTTT.

This clone is large. V usage is TRBV29-1 and J usage is TRBJ1-5; 8 nucleotides agree with TRBD1. V lost 2 bases to trimming and J lost 6 bases; unmatched junction nucleotides: 6. Germline CDR1 reads SQVTM; CDR2 reads ANQGSEA. The CDR3 extends over 14 amino acids. The CDR3 protein is CSVESQGACQPQHF. CDR3 coding DNA: TGCAGCGTTGAAAGTCAGGGGGCTTGTCAGCCCCAGCATTTT.

The chain recombines TRBV5-5 with TRBJ1-6; D is ambiguous. Germline loops: CDR1 SGHKS, CDR2 YYEKEE (reference sequence). V was clipped by 0 bases and J by 4 bases, with 8 bases between them. There are 15 residues in the CDR3. CDR3 region: CASSLGGAYNSPLHF. The CDR3 nucleotides read TGTGCCAGCAGCTTGGGAGGAGCGTATAATTCACCCCTCCACTTT.